Shown below are 11 T cell receptor beta chains from a single sample sequenced in a study of technical replicates of blood from a few donors. Data came from immunoSEQ multiplex PCR; TCRdb stores just in-frame clones and leaves some out. This table has tens of thousands of clones, just over 90% appearing once. The sample taken for sequencing was T cells isolated from PBMCs. The source is a human donor in good health.

This sequence joins TRBV6-1 and TRBJ2-7; D not certain. The CDR3 runs to 14 residues. Germline-derived CDR1 and CDR2 are MNHNS and SASEGT. Trimming cost V 1 base and J 2 bases, with 9 bases left between them. CDR3 DNA sequence: TGTGCCAGCAGTGAAGATGAACTTACCTACGAGCAGTACTTC. Translating gives CASSEDELTYEQYF.

This CDR3 reads CASSLGGRAPYEQYF. The CDR3 bases are TGTGCCAGCAGCTTAGGCGGGAGGGCCCCCTACGAGCAGTACTTC. The rearrangement uses TRBV7-6 and TRBJ2-7; 9 bases align to TRBD2. Per germline, CDR1 SGHVS and CDR2 FNYEAQ. The CDR3 length is 15 residues. Trimming took 1 base from V and 2 from J; bases not matched to a gene: 3.

This chain joins TRBV7-2 and TRBJ1-6, with D tentatively TRBD1 (6 bases). V was pared by 4 bases and J by 9 bases, with 10 bases between. Germline V gene data show CDR1 as SGHTA and CDR2 as FQGNSA. The CDR3 runs 13 residues. The CDR3 nucleotides read TGTGCCAGCAGCTCGGGGGGGCGTTCACCCCTCCACTTT. Protein product: CASSSGGRSPLHF.

V usage is TRBV28 and J usage is TRBJ1-2; 8 bases are shared with TRBD1. V shed 5 bases, J shed 0 bases, and the junction held 8 bases outside the gene matches. This CDR3 is built from 16 residues. From germline, CDR1 is MDHEN and CDR2 SYDVKM. The CDR3, as DNA: TGTGCCAGCAGTGAAGCAACAGGGGGAGCTAACTATGGCTACACCTTC. Its protein product is CASSEATGGANYGYTF.

This chain uses TRBV11-2 with TRBJ2-7, with 7 bases identical to TRBD1. Unmatched junction bases numbered 11, after V lost 2 bases and J lost 7 bases. The germline CDR1 and CDR2 sequences are SGHAT and FQNNGV. The CDR3 length is 15 residues. Written as DNA, the CDR3 is TGTGCCAGCAGCTTACGATCGACAGGGTTAGGTGAGCAGTACTTC. It specifies CASSLRSTGLGEQYF. The full variable domain, rest sourced from reference TRBV11-2 and TRBJ2-7, is EAGVAQSPRYKIIEKRQSVAFWCNPISGHATLYWYQQILGQGPKLLIQFQNNGVVDDSQLPKDRFSAERLKGVDSTLKIQPAKLEDSAVYLCASSLRSTGLGEQYFGPGTRLTVT.

J is TRBJ2-7 and V is TRBV14; D is unclear. CDR3 length equals 11 residues. Germline CDR1 reads SGHDN; CDR2 reads FVKESK. V dropped 1 base and J dropped 5 bases, with 3 bases sitting between them. The chain's CDR3 is CASSQVNEQYF. In DNA form, the CDR3 reads TGTGCCAGCAGCCAAGTCAACGAGCAGTACTTC.

This chain uses TRBV5-4 with TRBJ2-1, with 7 bases that match TRBD2. V was clipped by 2 bases and J by 9 bases; unmatched bases: 14. Germline CDR1 reads SGHNT; CDR2 reads YYREEE (reference sequence). The CDR3 length is 16 residues. The CDR3 loop is CASSFGGGPGSGEQFF. In DNA form, the CDR3 reads TGTGCCAGCAGCTTCGGGGGAGGGCCCGGATCGGGTGAGCAGTTCTTC.

This clone was seen a few times. The V gene is TRBV27, the J gene TRBJ1-1; D not resolved. CDR1 and CDR2 from the germline V gene are MNHEY and SMNVEV (reference sequence). Trimming took 8 bases from V and 4 from J, leaving 14 bases between them. The CDR3 contains 13 residues. CDR3 bases: TGTGCCAGCGGGCGGGAGCGGGGCACTGAAGCTTTCTTT. Its protein is CASGRERGTEAFF.

This sequence joins TRBV27 and TRBJ2-7, with 10 bases identical to TRBD1. This CDR3 spans 15 amino acids. The germline CDR1 and CDR2 sequences are MNHEY and SMNVEV (reference sequence). With V trimmed by 1 base and J by 5 bases, 5 bases remained unmatched. Here the CDR3 DNA reads TGTGCCAGCAGTTTATTGGGACAGGGGAAAAACGAGCAGTACTTC. It is translated as CASSLLGQGKNEQYF.

The chain carries TRBV5-1 and TRBJ1-2; 9 nucleotides line up with TRBD1. This CDR3 has 16 residues. CDR1 and CDR2 from the germline V gene are SGHRS and YFSETQ. The V gene end was trimmed by 4 bases and the J gene end by 7 bases; junction bases not matched to a gene: 14. The chain's CDR3 is CASSPTGTGYIAGYTF. The DNA for the CDR3 is TGCGCCAGCAGCCCTACCGGGACAGGGTACATTGCTGGCTACACCTTC. Together with reference TRBV5-1 and TRBJ1-2, the CDR3 gives the full variable domain: KAGVTQTPRYLIKTRGQQVTLSCSPISGHRSVSWYQQTPGQGLQFLFEYFSETQRNKGNFPGRFSGRQFSNSRSEMNVSTLELGDSALYLCASSPTGTGYIAGYTFGSGTRLTVV.

V gene TRBV2 combines with J gene TRBJ2-7, with TRBD1 identical over 8 bases. V was clipped by 3 bases and J by 0 bases; unmatched bases: 13. Per the germline V gene, CDR1 is SNHLY and CDR2 is FYNNEI. CDR3 length equals 18 residues. The CDR3 reads CASSDLPVDRAGSYEQYF. DNA for the CDR3: TGTGCCAGCAGTGATTTACCGGTGGACAGGGCGGGCTCCTACGAGCAGTACTTC.